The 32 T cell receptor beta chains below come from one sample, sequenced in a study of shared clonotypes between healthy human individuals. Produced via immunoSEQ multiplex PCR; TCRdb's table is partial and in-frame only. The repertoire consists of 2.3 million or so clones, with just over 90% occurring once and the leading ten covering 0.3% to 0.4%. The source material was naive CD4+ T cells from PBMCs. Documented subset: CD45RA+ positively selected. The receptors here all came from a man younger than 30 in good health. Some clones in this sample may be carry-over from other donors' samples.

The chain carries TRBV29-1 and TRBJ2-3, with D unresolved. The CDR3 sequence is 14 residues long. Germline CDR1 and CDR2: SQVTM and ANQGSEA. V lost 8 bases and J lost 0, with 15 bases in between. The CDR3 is CSFLQLSSTDTQYF. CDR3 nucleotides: TGCAGCTTTCTCCAACTTTCCAGCACAGATACGCAGTATTTT.

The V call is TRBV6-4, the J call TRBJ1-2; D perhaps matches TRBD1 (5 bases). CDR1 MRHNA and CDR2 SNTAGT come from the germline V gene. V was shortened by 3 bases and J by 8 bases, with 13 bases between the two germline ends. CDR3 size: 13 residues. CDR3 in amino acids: CASSEGRGAGYTF. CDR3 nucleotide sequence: TGTGCCAGCAGTGAAGGAAGGGGAGCCGGCTACACCTTC.

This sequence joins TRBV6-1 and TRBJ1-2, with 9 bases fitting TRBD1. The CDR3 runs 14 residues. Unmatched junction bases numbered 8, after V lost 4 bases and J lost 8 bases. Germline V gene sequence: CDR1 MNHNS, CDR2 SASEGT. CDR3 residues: CASSGMTGGGGYTF. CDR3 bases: TGTGCCAGCAGTGGTATGACAGGGGGAGGGGGCTACACCTTC.

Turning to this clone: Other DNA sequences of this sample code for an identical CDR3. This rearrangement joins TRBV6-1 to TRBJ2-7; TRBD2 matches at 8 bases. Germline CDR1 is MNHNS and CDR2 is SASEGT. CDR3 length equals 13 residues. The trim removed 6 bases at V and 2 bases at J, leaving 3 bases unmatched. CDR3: CASRLAEPYEQYF. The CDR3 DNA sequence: TGTGCCAGCAGACTAGCGGAGCCCTACGAGCAGTACTTC.

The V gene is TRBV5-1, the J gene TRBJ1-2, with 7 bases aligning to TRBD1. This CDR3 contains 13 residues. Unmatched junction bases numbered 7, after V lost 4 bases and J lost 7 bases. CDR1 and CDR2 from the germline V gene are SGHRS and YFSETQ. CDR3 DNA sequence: TGCGCCAGCAGCGAGGGGGCGCCGGGTGGCTACACCTTC. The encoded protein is CASSEGAPGGYTF.

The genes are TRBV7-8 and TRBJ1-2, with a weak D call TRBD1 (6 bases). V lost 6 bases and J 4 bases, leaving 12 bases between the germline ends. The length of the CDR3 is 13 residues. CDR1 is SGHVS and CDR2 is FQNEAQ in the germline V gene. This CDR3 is CASSLGGVYGYTF. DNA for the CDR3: TGTGCCAGCAGTCTGGGGGGCGTCTATGGCTACACCTTC.

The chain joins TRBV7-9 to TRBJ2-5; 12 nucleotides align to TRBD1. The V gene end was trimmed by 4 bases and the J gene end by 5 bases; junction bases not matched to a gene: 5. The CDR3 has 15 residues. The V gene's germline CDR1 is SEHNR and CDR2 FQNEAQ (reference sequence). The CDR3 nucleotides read TGTGCCAGCAGCTGGGGACAGGGGGCTTCGGAGACCCAGTACTTC. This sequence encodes CASSWGQGASETQYF.

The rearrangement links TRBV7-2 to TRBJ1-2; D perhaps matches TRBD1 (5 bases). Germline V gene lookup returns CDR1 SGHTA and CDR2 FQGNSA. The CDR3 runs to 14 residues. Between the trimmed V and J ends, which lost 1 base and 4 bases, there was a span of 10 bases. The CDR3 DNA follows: TGTGCCAGCAGCTTAGAGGGGCTGGGCTATGGCTACACCTTC. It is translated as CASSLEGLGYGYTF.

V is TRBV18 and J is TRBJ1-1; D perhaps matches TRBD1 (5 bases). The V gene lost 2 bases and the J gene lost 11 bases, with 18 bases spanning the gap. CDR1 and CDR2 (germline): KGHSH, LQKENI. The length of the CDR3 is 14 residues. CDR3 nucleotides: TGTGCCAGCTCACCAACCGGGTCCCGGGGGGTTGCTTTCTTT. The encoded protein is CASSPTGSRGVAFF.

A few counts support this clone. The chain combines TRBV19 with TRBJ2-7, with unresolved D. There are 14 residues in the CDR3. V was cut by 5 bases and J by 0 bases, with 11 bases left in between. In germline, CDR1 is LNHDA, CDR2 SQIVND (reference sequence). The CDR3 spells CASSVDRTSYEQYF. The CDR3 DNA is TGTGCCAGTAGTGTCGATCGTACCTCCTACGAGCAGTACTTC.

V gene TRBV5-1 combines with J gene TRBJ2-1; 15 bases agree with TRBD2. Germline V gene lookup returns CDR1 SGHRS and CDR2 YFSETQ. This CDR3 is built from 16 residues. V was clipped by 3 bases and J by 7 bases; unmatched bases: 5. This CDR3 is CASSSGLAGGGNEQFF. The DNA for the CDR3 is TGCGCCAGCAGCTCGGGACTAGCGGGAGGTGGAAATGAGCAGTTCTTC.

CDR3 nucleotides: TGTGCCAGCATGGGGCTTGAGGGGGAGACCCAGTACTTC. Amino acids: CASMGLEGETQYF. The gene calls are TRBV5-4 and TRBJ2-5; D may match TRBD1 or TRBD2 (5 bases each). CDR1 SGHNT and CDR2 YYREEE come from the germline V gene (reference sequence). This CDR3 is built from 13 residues. Trimming took 6 bases from V and 5 from J, leaving 14 bases between them.

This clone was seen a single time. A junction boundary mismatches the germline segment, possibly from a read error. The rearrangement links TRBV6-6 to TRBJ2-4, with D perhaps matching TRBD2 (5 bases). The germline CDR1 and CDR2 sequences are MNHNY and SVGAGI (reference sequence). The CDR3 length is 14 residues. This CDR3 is CASSYEGAQNIQYF. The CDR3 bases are TGTGCCAGCAGTTACGAGGGAGCCCAAAACATTCAGTACTTC.

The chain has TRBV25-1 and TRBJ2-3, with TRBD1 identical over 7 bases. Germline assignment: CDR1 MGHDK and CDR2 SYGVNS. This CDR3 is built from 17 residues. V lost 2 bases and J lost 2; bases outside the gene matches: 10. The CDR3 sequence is CASSESPGRGNTDTQYF. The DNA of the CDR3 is TGTGCCAGCAGTGAAAGTCCTGGCAGGGGGAACACAGATACGCAGTATTTT.

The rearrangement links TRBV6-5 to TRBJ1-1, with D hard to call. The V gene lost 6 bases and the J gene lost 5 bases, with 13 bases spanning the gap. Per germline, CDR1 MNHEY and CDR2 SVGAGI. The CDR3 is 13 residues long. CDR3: CASSLGRGTEAFF. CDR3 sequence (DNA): TGTGCCAGCAGCTTGGGCCGAGGGACTGAAGCTTTCTTT.

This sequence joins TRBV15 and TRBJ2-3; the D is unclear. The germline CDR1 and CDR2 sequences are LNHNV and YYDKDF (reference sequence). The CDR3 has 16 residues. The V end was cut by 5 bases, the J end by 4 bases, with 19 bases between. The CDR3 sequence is CATSGQLGSNADTQYF. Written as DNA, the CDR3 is TGTGCCACCAGCGGGCAGCTAGGTTCCAACGCAGATACGCAGTATTTT.

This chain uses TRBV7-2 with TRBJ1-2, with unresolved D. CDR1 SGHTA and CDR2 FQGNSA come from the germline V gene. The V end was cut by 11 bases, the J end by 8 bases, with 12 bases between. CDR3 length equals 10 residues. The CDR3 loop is CALYGRGYTF. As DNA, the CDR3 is TGTGCCCTGTATGGGCGGGGCTACACCTTC. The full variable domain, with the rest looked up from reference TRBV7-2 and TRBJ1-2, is GAGVSQSPSNKVTEKGKDVELRCDPISGHTALYWYRQSLGQGLEFLIYFQGNSAPDKSGLPSDRFSAERTGGSVSTLTIQRTQQEDSAVYLCALYGRGYTFGSGTRLTVV.

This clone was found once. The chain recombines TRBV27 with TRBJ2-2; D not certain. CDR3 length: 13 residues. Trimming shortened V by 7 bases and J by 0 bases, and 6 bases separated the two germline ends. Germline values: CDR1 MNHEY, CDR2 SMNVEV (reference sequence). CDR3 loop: CASTTANTGELFF. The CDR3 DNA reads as TGTGCCAGCACTACAGCGAACACCGGGGAGCTGTTTTTT.

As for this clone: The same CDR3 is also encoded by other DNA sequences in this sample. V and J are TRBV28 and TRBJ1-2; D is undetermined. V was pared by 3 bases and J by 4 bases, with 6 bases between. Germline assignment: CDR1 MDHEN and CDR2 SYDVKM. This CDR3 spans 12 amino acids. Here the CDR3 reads CASSFRVYGYTF. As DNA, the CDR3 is TGTGCCAGCAGTTTCCGCGTCTATGGCTACACCTTC.

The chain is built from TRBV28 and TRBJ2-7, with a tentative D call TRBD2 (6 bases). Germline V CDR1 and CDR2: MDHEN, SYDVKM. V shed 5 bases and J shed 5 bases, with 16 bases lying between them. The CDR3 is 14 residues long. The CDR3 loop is CASSQPTGVDEQYF. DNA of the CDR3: TGTGCCAGCAGTCAACCAACGGGGGTGGACGAGCAGTACTTC.

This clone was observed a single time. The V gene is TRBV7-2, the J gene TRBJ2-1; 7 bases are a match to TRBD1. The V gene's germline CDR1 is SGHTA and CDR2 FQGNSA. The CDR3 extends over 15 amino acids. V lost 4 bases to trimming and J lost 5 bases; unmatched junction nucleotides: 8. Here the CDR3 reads CASSSPHDRDNEQFF. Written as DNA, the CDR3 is TGTGCCAGCAGCTCCCCTCATGACAGGGACAATGAGCAGTTCTTC.

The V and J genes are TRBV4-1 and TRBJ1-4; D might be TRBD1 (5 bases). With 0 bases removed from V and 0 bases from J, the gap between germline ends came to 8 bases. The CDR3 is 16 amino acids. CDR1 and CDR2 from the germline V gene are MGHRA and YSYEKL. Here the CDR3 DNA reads TGCGCCAGCAGCCAAGATCGGGACCCAACTAATGAAAAACTGTTTTTT. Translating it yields CASSQDRDPTNEKLFF.

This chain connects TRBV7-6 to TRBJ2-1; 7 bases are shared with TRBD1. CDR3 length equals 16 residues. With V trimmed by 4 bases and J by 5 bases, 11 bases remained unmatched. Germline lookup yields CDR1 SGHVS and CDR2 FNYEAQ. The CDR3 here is CASSSIGQVQDNEQFF. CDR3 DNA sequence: TGTGCCAGCAGCTCCATAGGACAGGTTCAAGACAATGAGCAGTTCTTC.

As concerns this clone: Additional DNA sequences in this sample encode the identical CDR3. The CDR3: CASSLAVGTDTQYF. In nucleotides, the CDR3 is TGTGCCAGCAGCTTGGCGGTGGGTACAGATACGCAGTATTTT. The chain links TRBV7-2 to TRBJ2-3, with no clear D. Deletions cut 3 bases from V and 3 bases from J, with 10 bases between. Germline CDR1 and CDR2: SGHTA and FQGNSA. The CDR3 sequence is 14 residues long.

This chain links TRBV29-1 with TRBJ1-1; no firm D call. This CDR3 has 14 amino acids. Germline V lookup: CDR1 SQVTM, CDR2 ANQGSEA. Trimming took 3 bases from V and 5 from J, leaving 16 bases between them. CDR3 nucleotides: TGCAGCGTTGACTTCCCCCTTGGAGGGACTGAAGCTTTCTTT. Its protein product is CSVDFPLGGTEAFF.

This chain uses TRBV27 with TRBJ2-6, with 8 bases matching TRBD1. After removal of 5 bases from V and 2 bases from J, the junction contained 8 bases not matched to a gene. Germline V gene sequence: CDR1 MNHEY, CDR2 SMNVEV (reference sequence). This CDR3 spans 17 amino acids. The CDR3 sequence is CASSGRQGAAGANVLTF. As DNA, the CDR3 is TGTGCCAGCAGTGGGCGGCAGGGGGCGGCTGGGGCCAACGTCCTGACTTTC.

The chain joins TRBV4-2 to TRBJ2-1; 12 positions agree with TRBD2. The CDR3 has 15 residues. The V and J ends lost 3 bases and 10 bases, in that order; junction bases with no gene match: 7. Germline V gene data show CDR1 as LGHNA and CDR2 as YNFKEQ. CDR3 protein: CASSHLTSGSWEQFF. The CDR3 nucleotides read TGTGCCAGCAGCCATCTGACTAGCGGGAGTTGGGAGCAGTTCTTC.

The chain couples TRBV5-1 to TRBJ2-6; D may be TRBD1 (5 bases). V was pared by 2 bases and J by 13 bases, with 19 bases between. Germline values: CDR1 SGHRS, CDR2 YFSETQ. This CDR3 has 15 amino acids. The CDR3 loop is CASSLGGSGQEVLTF. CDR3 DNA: TGCGCCAGCAGCTTAGGTGGGTCAGGGCAAGAAGTCCTGACTTTC.

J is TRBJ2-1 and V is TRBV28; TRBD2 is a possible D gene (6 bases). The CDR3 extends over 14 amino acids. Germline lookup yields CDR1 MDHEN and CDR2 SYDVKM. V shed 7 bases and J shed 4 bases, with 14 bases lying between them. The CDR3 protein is CASNLGLTYNEQFF. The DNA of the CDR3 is TGTGCCAGCAATCTCGGACTAACTTACAATGAGCAGTTCTTC.

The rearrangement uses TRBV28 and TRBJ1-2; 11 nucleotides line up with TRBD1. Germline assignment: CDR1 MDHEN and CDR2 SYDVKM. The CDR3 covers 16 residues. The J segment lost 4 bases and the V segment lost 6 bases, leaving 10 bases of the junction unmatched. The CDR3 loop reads CASRQHPGTGGYGYTF. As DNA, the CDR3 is TGTGCCAGCAGACAACACCCCGGGACAGGGGGCTATGGCTACACCTTC.

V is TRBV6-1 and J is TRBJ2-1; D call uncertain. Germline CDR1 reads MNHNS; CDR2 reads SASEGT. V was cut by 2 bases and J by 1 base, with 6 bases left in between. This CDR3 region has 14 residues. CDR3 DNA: TGTGCCAGCAGTGAACAGACTTCCTACAATGAGCAGTTCTTC. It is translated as CASSEQTSYNEQFF.

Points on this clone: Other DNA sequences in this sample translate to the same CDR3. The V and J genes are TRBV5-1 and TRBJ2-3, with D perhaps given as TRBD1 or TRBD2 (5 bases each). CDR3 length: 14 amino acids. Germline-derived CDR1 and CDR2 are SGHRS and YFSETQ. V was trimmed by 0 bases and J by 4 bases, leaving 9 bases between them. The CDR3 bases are TGCGCCAGCAGCTTGGCCCAGGGACCAGATACGCAGTATTTT. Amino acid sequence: CASSLAQGPDTQYF.